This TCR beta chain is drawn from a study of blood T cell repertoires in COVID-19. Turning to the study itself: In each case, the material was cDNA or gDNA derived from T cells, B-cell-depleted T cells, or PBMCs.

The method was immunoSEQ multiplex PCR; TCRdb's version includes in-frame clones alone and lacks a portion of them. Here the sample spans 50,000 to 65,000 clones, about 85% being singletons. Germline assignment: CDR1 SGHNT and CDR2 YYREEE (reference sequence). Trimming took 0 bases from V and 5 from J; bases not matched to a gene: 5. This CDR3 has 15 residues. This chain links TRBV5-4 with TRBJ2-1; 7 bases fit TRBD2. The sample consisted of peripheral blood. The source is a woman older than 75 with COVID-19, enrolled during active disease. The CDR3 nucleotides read TGTGCCAGCAGCTTGGGAGGCGGGGGTGACAATGAGCAGTTCTTC. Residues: CASSLGGGGDNEQFF. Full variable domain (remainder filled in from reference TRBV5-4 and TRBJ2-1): ETGVTQSPTHLIKTRGQQVTLRCSSQSGHNTVSWYQQALGQGPQFIFQYYREEENGRGNFPPRFSGLQFPNYSSELNVNALELDDSALYLCASSLGGGGDNEQFFGPGTRLTVL.